A single sample gave rise to the 20 T cell receptor beta chains below, sequenced in a study of T cells expressing NK-cell markers (dated by TCRdb to about 2020). The library was generated by 5' RACE. TCRdb records Illumina HiSeq 2000 as the sequencer. TCRdb reprocessed the public reads and reports one entry per CDR3 protein sequence, without DNA. This sample's table carries 200,000 to 300,000 distinct CDR3 sequences. The top ten clones comprise about 4.2% of the sample. Sequenced: blood T cells: a sorted CD56 or NKG2C T cell subset, CD4+ or CD8+ T cells, or bulk PBMC T cells (not recorded which). The receptor set was obtained from a woman between 18 and 69 years old in good health.

The genes are TRBV4-3 and TRBJ2-3; TCRdb returns TRBD2, unconfirmable since there is no DNA. This CDR3 contains 16 residues. CDR1 and CDR2 from the germline V gene are LGHNA and YSLEER. The CDR3 loop reads CASSRLATTSTDTQYF.

The rearrangement uses TRBV6-5 and TRBJ2-1; checking the TCRdb D call of TRBD1 is not possible without DNA. The CDR3 loop spans 15 amino acids. Looked up from germline, CDR1 is MNHEY and CDR2 is SVGAGI. CDR3 protein: CASSYRGREHNEQFF.

The chain employs TRBV27 and TRBJ2-7. The CDR3 has 15 residues. Per the germline V gene, CDR1 is MNHEY and CDR2 is SMNVEV (reference sequence). The CDR3 spells CASSLYWEASYEQYF.

The CDR3 sequence: CAISASSPGTDTQYF. The chain couples TRBV10-3 to TRBJ2-3; TCRdb proposes TRBD1, but this gene call is untestable without DNA. CDR1 is ENHRY, CDR2 SYGVKD, per germline. This CDR3 contains 15 residues.

This chain connects TRBV19 to TRBJ1-4. Germline loops: CDR1 LNHDA, CDR2 SQIVND (reference sequence). The CDR3 totals 14 residues. CDR3 residues: CATRQGTNNEKLFF.

This chain links TRBV5-4 with TRBJ2-3; with no DNA, the TCRdb D assignment of TRBD1 cannot be verified. The CDR3 is 15 residues long. Per germline, CDR1 SGHNT and CDR2 YYREEE (reference sequence). CDR3 loop: CASSIPSDGTDTQYF.

The chain couples TRBV20-1 to TRBJ2-3; checking the TCRdb D call of TRBD1 is not possible without DNA. In germline, CDR1 is DFQATT, CDR2 SNEGSKA (reference sequence). The CDR3 length is 12 residues. CDR3 region: CSALQGRDTQYF.

CDR3 region: CASSPSFLNEKLFF. The rearrangement links TRBV27 to TRBJ1-4. CDR1 is MNHEY and CDR2 is SMNVEV in the germline V gene (reference sequence). The CDR3 has 14 residues.

The genes are TRBV20-1 and TRBJ2-2; TCRdb gives TRBD1 as the D gene, but with no DNA this cannot be confirmed. Germline assignment: CDR1 DFQATT and CDR2 SNEGSKA (reference sequence). The CDR3 totals 15 residues. The CDR3 loop reads CSALRTERATGELFF.

The chain uses TRBV20-1 and TRBJ2-4; TCRdb picks TRBD1, but there is no DNA to check that call. This CDR3 contains 16 residues. CDR1 and CDR2 (germline): DFQATT, SNEGSKA (reference sequence). The CDR3 protein is CRARGDEQGARNIQYF.

V usage is TRBV11-1 and J usage is TRBJ2-7; TCRdb's D call, TRBD2, is unchecked because there is no DNA. This CDR3 has 16 residues. Germline V gene lookup returns CDR1 SGHAT and CDR2 FQDESV (reference sequence). This chain's CDR3 is CASSPPPGLAGYEQYF.

This sequence joins TRBV5-1 and TRBJ1-1. Per the germline V gene, CDR1 is SGHRS and CDR2 is YFSETQ. The CDR3 is 14 amino acids. CDR3 region: CASSLRQADTEAFF.

This rearrangement joins TRBV10-3 to TRBJ1-6; TCRdb selects TRBD1, and the lack of DNA leaves this call unchecked. CDR1 is ENHRY and CDR2 is SYGVKD in the germline V gene. This CDR3 has 14 amino acids. CDR3 loop: CAISDGQPGRALHF.

The gene calls are TRBV12-3 or TRBV12-4 and TRBJ2-2; as DNA is missing, the TRBD1 call by TCRdb cannot be tested. The CDR3 is 16 residues long. The CDR3 reads CASKPGQGARTGELFF.

The chain combines TRBV5-4 with TRBJ2-1. The CDR3 covers 16 residues. Germline CDR1 and CDR2: SGHNT and YYREEE (reference sequence). This chain's CDR3 is CASRVAASSSYNEQFF. Looking up the rest from reference TRBV5-4 and TRBJ2-1 gives the full variable domain: ETGVTQSPTHLIKTRGQQVTLRCSSQSGHNTVSWYQQALGQGPQFIFQYYREEENGRGNFPPRFSGLQFPNYSSELNVNALELDDSALYLCASRVAASSSYNEQFFGPGTRLTVL.

The rearrangement joins TRBV12-3 or TRBV12-4 to TRBJ1-2. This CDR3 has 13 amino acids. The CDR3 spells CASRLPSSGGYTF.

J is TRBJ1-1 and V is TRBV5-6; TCRdb lists TRBD1, though no DNA is available to test this call. Per germline, CDR1 SGHDT and CDR2 YYEEEE. The CDR3 covers 16 residues. The CDR3 sequence is CASSTPTGTSPTEAFF. Full variable domain (outside the CDR3, taken from reference TRBV5-6 and TRBJ1-1): DAGVTQSPTHLIKTRGQQVTLRCSPKSGHDTVSWYQQALGQGPQFIFQYYEEEERQRGNFPDRFSGHQFPNYSSELNVNALLLGDSALYLCASSTPTGTSPTEAFFGQGTRLTVV.

This sequence joins TRBV6-6 and TRBJ1-1. Germline CDR1 MNHNY, CDR2 SVGAGI (reference sequence). This CDR3 is built from 13 residues. CDR3: CASNDQIRTEAFF.

The chain uses TRBV20-1 and TRBJ1-1; there is no DNA to check the TCRdb D call of TRBD1. This CDR3 is 18 amino acids long. Germline V lookup: CDR1 DFQATT, CDR2 SNEGSKA (reference sequence). The CDR3 is CSARDLLVGGGMNTEAFF.

The chain links TRBV12-3 or TRBV12-4 to TRBJ1-5; TCRdb's D call, TRBD1, is unchecked because there is no DNA. There are 15 residues in the CDR3. CDR3: CASSSGQYSNQPQHF.